A selection of T cell receptor beta chains follows, all from one sample in a study of cytomegalovirus exposure and HLA in healthy donors. Profiled with immunoSEQ multiplex PCR; TCRdb holds only in-frame clones, not every one. The table shows 130,000 to 150,000 clones, with around 73% occurring only once. Sequencing was performed on PBMCs. These receptors originate from a female donor in good health and CMV-seronegative. Each CDR3 is given with its conserved first and last residue. Each record gives: clone size, V gene, J gene, D gene, CDR3 protein, CDR3 DNA. The D gene is left open where the match is weak. Some rows mark clone size as missing; the rest say once, few, many or name a class of expanded clone.

clone size: .; V gene: TRBV27; J gene: TRBJ2-2; D gene: TRBD2; CDR3 protein: CASSLRLAGGKSELFF; CDR3 DNA: TGTGCCAGCAGTTTAAGGCTAGCGGGAGGGAAATCGGAGCTGTTTTTT
clone size: .; V gene: TRBV9; J gene: TRBJ1-3; D gene: TRBD1; CDR3 protein: CASSVSGQGANTIYF; CDR3 DNA: TGTGCCAGCAGCGTCTCTGGACAGGGGGCTAACACCATATATTTT
clone size: few; V gene: TRBV6-1; J gene: TRBJ2-7; D gene: TRBD2; CDR3 protein: CASGLAGSYEQYF; CDR3 DNA: TGTGCCAGCGGACTAGCGGGTTCCTACGAGCAGTACTTC
clone size: .; V gene: TRBV7-3; J gene: TRBJ2-2; D gene: TRBD2; CDR3 protein: CASSLIGTPGLAGHKTGELFF; CDR3 DNA: TGTGCCAGCAGCTTAATAGGAACGCCGGGACTAGCGGGCCACAAAACCGGGGAGCTGTTTTTT
clone size: once; V gene: TRBV27; J gene: TRBJ1-2; D gene: TRBD1; CDR3 protein: CASRRTGTYGYTF; CDR3 DNA: TGTGCCAGCAGGCGGACAGGGACCTATGGCTACACCTTC
clone size: .; V gene: TRBV19; J gene: TRBJ2-1; D gene: .; CDR3 protein: CASSASTGGVPGRIYNEQFF; CDR3 DNA: TGTGCCAGTAGCGCAAGCACAGGAGGGGTCCCAGGGAGGATCTACAATGAGCAGTTCTTC
clone size: .; V gene: TRBV5-1; J gene: TRBJ1-3; D gene: TRBD1; CDR3 protein: CASSGGTGADGNTIYF; CDR3 DNA: TGCGCCAGCAGCGGTGGGACAGGCGCAGATGGAAACACCATATATTTT
clone size: .; V gene: TRBV28; J gene: TRBJ1-1; D gene: TRBD1; CDR3 protein: CASSPLRETGSAFF; CDR3 DNA: TGTGCCAGCAGTCCCCTCCGAGAGACAGGGTCAGCTTTCTTT
clone size: .; V gene: TRBV6-6; J gene: TRBJ2-7; D gene: .; CDR3 protein: CASRRDRVSYEQYF; CDR3 DNA: TGTGCCAGCAGACGCGACAGAGTATCCTACGAGCAGTACTTC
clone size: .; V gene: TRBV4-3; J gene: TRBJ1-1; D gene: .; CDR3 protein: CASSLSTGSFVGAFF; CDR3 DNA: TGCGCCAGCAGCCTATCGACGGGATCATTTGTCGGGGCTTTCTTT
clone size: .; V gene: TRBV5-4; J gene: TRBJ2-7; D gene: .; CDR3 protein: CASSLSGDSYEQYF; CDR3 DNA: TGTGCCAGCAGCTTGTCGGGGGACTCCTACGAGCAGTACTTC
clone size: .; V gene: TRBV11-2; J gene: TRBJ1-5; D gene: .; CDR3 protein: CASSLDGVQPQHF; CDR3 DNA: TGTGCCAGCAGCTTAGATGGAGTACAGCCCCAGCATTTT
clone size: .; V gene: TRBV19; J gene: TRBJ2-2; D gene: .; CDR3 protein: CASSIYLGSTGELFF; CDR3 DNA: TGTGCCAGTAGTATCTATCTAGGCTCGACCGGGGAGCTGTTTTTT
clone size: .; V gene: TRBV9; J gene: TRBJ2-1; D gene: .; CDR3 protein: CASSVALGAHEQFF; CDR3 DNA: TGTGCCAGCAGCGTAGCTTTGGGGGCTCATGAGCAGTTCTTC
clone size: .; V gene: TRBV5-4; J gene: TRBJ2-5; D gene: .; CDR3 protein: CASSKLVGETQYF; CDR3 DNA: TGTGCCAGCAGCAAACTAGTGGGAGAGACCCAGTACTTC
clone size: .; V gene: TRBV7-8; J gene: TRBJ1-2; D gene: TRBD1; CDR3 protein: CASSATGTGHSYTF; CDR3 DNA: TGTGCCAGCAGCGCAACCGGGACAGGGCACAGCTACACCTTC
clone size: .; V gene: TRBV5-4; J gene: TRBJ2-5; D gene: TRBD2; CDR3 protein: CASSPRGEETQYF; CDR3 DNA: TGTGCCAGCAGCCCTCGGGGGGAAGAGACCCAGTACTTC
clone size: .; V gene: TRBV6-6; J gene: TRBJ1-5; D gene: TRBD1; CDR3 protein: CASRGDSSGQPQHF; CDR3 DNA: TGTGCCAGCAGGGGGGACAGTTCGGGTCAGCCCCAGCATTTT
clone size: .; V gene: TRBV11-2; J gene: TRBJ1-1; D gene: TRBD1; CDR3 protein: CASSLGKQGSTEAFF; CDR3 DNA: TGTGCCAGCAGCTTAGGGAAACAGGGGAGTACTGAAGCTTTCTTT
clone size: .; V gene: TRBV27; J gene: TRBJ2-1; D gene: .; CDR3 protein: CASKEGGNRRDEQFF; CDR3 DNA: TGTGCCAGCAAAGAGGGCGGGAATCGTCGGGATGAGCAGTTCTTC
clone size: .; V gene: TRBV4-1; J gene: TRBJ1-5; D gene: .; CDR3 protein: CASSQERGQPQHF; CDR3 DNA: TGCGCCAGCAGCCAAGAACGGGGTCAGCCCCAGCATTTT
clone size: .; V gene: TRBV30; J gene: TRBJ2-7; D gene: TRBD1; CDR3 protein: CAWGDRDEQYF; CDR3 DNA: TGTGCCTGGGGGGACAGGGACGAGCAGTACTTC
clone size: .; V gene: TRBV27; J gene: TRBJ2-7; D gene: TRBD2; CDR3 protein: CASSLSGTSGRAHEQYF; CDR3 DNA: TGTGCCAGCAGTTTATCCGGGACTAGCGGGAGGGCCCACGAGCAGTACTTC
clone size: .; V gene: TRBV5-5; J gene: TRBJ1-5; D gene: .; CDR3 protein: CASSRWNQPQHF; CDR3 DNA: TGTGCCAGCAGTCGGTGGAATCAGCCCCAGCATTTT
clone size: few; V gene: TRBV5-1; J gene: TRBJ1-5; D gene: TRBD1; CDR3 protein: CASDRGGYSNQPQHF; CDR3 DNA: TGCGCCAGTGACAGGGGAGGGTACAGCAATCAGCCCCAGCATTTT
clone size: .; V gene: TRBV19; J gene: TRBJ1-1; D gene: TRBD1; CDR3 protein: CASRPPAGTGRNTEAFF; CDR3 DNA: TGTGCCAGTAGACCACCAGCCGGGACAGGGAGGAACACTGAAGCTTTCTTT
clone size: .; V gene: TRBV5-1; J gene: TRBJ2-5; D gene: .; CDR3 protein: CASSLNRNGQETQYF; CDR3 DNA: TGCGCCAGCAGCTTAAACAGGAATGGGCAAGAGACCCAGTACTTC
clone size: .; V gene: TRBV5-1; J gene: TRBJ1-4; D gene: .; CDR3 protein: CASSNNPGDQEKLFF; CDR3 DNA: TGCGCCAGCAGCAATAACCCAGGGGACCAAGAAAAACTGTTTTTT
clone size: .; V gene: TRBV6-5; J gene: TRBJ2-3; D gene: TRBD1; CDR3 protein: CASSNRGHPDTQYF; CDR3 DNA: TGTGCCAGCTCTAACAGGGGGCATCCAGATACGCAGTATTTT
clone size: .; V gene: TRBV7-9; J gene: TRBJ2-7; D gene: .; CDR3 protein: CSSSGDSNEQYF; CDR3 DNA: TGTTCCAGCAGCGGGGACAGTAATGAGCAGTACTTC
clone size: .; V gene: TRBV4-2; J gene: TRBJ1-2; D gene: TRBD1; CDR3 protein: CASSQERDRYYGYTF; CDR3 DNA: TGTGCCAGCAGCCAAGAAAGGGACAGGTACTATGGCTACACCTTC
clone size: few; V gene: TRBV28; J gene: TRBJ1-1; D gene: .; CDR3 protein: CASSLSLYRSGVGNPEAFF; CDR3 DNA: TGTGCCAGCAGTTTATCTCTGTATCGATCGGGTGTCGGGAACCCTGAAGCTTTCTTT
clone size: .; V gene: TRBV14; J gene: TRBJ1-1; D gene: .; CDR3 protein: CASSQGSSGNTEAFF; CDR3 DNA: TGTGCCAGCAGCCAAGGATCTTCAGGCAACACTGAAGCTTTCTTT
clone size: .; V gene: TRBV5-6; J gene: TRBJ2-7; D gene: TRBD1; CDR3 protein: CASSSGTGLSYEQYF; CDR3 DNA: TGTGCCAGCAGTTCAGGGACAGGCCTCTCCTACGAGCAGTACTTC
clone size: once; V gene: TRBV29-1; J gene: TRBJ2-4; D gene: TRBD2; CDR3 protein: CSVEVFGLAGGGAKNIQYF; CDR3 DNA: TGCAGCGTTGAAGTTTTTGGCCTAGCGGGAGGGGGAGCCAAAAACATTCAGTACTTC
clone size: .; V gene: TRBV7-2; J gene: TRBJ2-3; D gene: TRBD2; CDR3 protein: CASSPLAGSTDTQYF; CDR3 DNA: TGTGCCAGCAGCCCTCTAGCGGGTAGCACAGATACGCAGTATTTT
clone size: .; V gene: TRBV14; J gene: TRBJ2-7; D gene: TRBD2; CDR3 protein: CASSQGGLVPYEQYF; CDR3 DNA: TGTGCCAGCAGCCAAGGTGGACTAGTCCCCTACGAGCAGTACTTC
clone size: few; V gene: TRBV19; J gene: TRBJ2-7; D gene: TRBD1; CDR3 protein: CASSTATGGSYEQYF; CDR3 DNA: TGTGCCAGTAGTACAGCGACAGGGGGCTCCTACGAGCAGTACTTC
clone size: .; V gene: TRBV4-2; J gene: TRBJ1-2; D gene: .; CDR3 protein: CASSQVNQGATLYGYTF; CDR3 DNA: TGTGCCAGCAGCCAAGTGAATCAAGGGGCGACCCTCTATGGCTACACCTTC
clone size: .; V gene: TRBV5-1; J gene: TRBJ2-1; D gene: TRBD1; CDR3 protein: CASRKQPGQGHNEQFF; CDR3 DNA: TGCGCCAGCAGGAAACAGCCGGGACAGGGGCACAATGAGCAGTTCTTC
clone size: .; V gene: TRBV19; J gene: TRBJ1-2; D gene: .; CDR3 protein: CASSRDTAGNYGYTF; CDR3 DNA: TGTGCCAGTAGCCGGGATACGGCGGGGAACTATGGCTACACCTTC
clone size: many; V gene: TRBV6-1; J gene: TRBJ2-2; D gene: .; CDR3 protein: CASRSGANTGELFF; CDR3 DNA: TGTGCCAGCAGGTCAGGGGCAAACACCGGGGAGCTGTTTTTT
clone size: .; V gene: TRBV6-1; J gene: TRBJ2-3; D gene: .; CDR3 protein: CASSDDLLVSSDTQYF; CDR3 DNA: TGTGCCAGCAGTGATGATTTACTAGTCAGCTCAGATACGCAGTATTTT
clone size: few; V gene: TRBV5-4; J gene: TRBJ1-1; D gene: .; CDR3 protein: CASSLPGGVNTEAFF; CDR3 DNA: TGTGCCAGCAGCCTACCTGGGGGGGTGAACACTGAAGCTTTCTTT
clone size: .; V gene: TRBV28; J gene: TRBJ1-1; D gene: .; CDR3 protein: CASRTKPTEAFF; CDR3 DNA: TGTGCCAGCAGAACGAAGCCCACTGAAGCTTTCTTT
clone size: few; V gene: TRBV6-6; J gene: TRBJ2-7; D gene: .; CDR3 protein: CASSLLSYEQYF; CDR3 DNA: TGTGCCAGCAGCCTTCTATCCTACGAGCAGTACTTC
clone size: .; V gene: TRBV30; J gene: TRBJ2-1; D gene: TRBD2; CDR3 protein: CAWSVGSGRALTHNEQFF; CDR3 DNA: TGTGCCTGGAGTGTGGGGAGCGGGAGGGCGCTCACCCACAATGAGCAGTTCTTC
clone size: .; V gene: TRBV6-1; J gene: TRBJ1-5; D gene: .; CDR3 protein: CASMRPGLPQHF; CDR3 DNA: TGTGCCAGCATGAGACCGGGACTACCCCAGCATTTT
clone size: .; V gene: TRBV19; J gene: TRBJ1-1; D gene: TRBD1; CDR3 protein: CASSIWTGGSNTEAFF; CDR3 DNA: TGTGCCAGTAGTATTTGGACAGGGGGCTCTAACACTGAAGCTTTCTTT
clone size: .; V gene: TRBV9; J gene: TRBJ2-5; D gene: .; CDR3 protein: CASSAAGQGLTETQYF; CDR3 DNA: TGTGCCAGCAGCGCGGCGGGGCAGGGCTTGACAGAGACCCAGTACTTC
clone size: .; V gene: TRBV18; J gene: TRBJ2-7; D gene: TRBD2; CDR3 protein: CASSRLTSGRNDEQYF; CDR3 DNA: TGTGCCAGCTCACGCTTAACTAGCGGGAGAAACGACGAGCAGTACTTC
clone size: .; V gene: TRBV2; J gene: TRBJ1-2; D gene: .; CDR3 protein: CASSEGVGQGAVNTF; CDR3 DNA: .
clone size: once; V gene: TRBV7-3; J gene: TRBJ1-2; D gene: TRBD1; CDR3 protein: CASSLYSQGNYGYTF; CDR3 DNA: TGTGCCAGCAGCTTATACTCACAGGGGAACTATGGCTACACCTTC
clone size: once; V gene: TRBV7-3; J gene: TRBJ2-1; D gene: TRBD2; CDR3 protein: CASSSRTSGRVNEQFF; CDR3 DNA: TGTGCCAGCAGCTCCAGGACTAGCGGGAGAGTCAATGAGCAGTTCTTC
clone size: .; V gene: TRBV4-1; J gene: TRBJ1-4; D gene: TRBD1; CDR3 protein: CASSQGMDRVLEKLFF; CDR3 DNA: TGCGCCAGCAGCCAAGGGATGGACAGGGTCTTGGAAAAACTGTTTTTT
clone size: .; V gene: TRBV5-1; J gene: TRBJ2-5; D gene: TRBD2; CDR3 protein: CASSLGASGVGETQYF; CDR3 DNA: TGCGCCAGCAGCTTGGGGGCTAGCGGGGTCGGAGAGACCCAGTACTTC